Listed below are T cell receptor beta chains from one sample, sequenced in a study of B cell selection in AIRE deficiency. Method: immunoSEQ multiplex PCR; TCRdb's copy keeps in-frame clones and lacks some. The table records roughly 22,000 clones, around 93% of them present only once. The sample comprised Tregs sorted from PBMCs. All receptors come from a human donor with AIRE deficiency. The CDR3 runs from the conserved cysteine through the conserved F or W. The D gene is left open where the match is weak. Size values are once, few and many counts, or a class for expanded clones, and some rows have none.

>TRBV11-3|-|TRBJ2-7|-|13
CASSFAAAYEQYF
TGTGCCAGCAGCTTCGCGGCTGCCTACGAGCAGTACTTC
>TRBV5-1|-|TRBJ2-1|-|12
CASSLGRNEQFF
TGCGCCAGCAGCTTGGGCCGCAATGAGCAGTTCTTC
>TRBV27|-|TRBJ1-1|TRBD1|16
CASSLDRALMNTEAFF
TGTGCCAGCAGTTTAGACAGGGCCCTCATGAACACTGAAGCTTTCTTT
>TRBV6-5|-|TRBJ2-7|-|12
CASLDWSGEQYF
TGTGCCAGTTTAGATTGGTCGGGCGAGCAGTACTTC
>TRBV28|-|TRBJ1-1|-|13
CASREAANTEAFF
TGTGCCAGCAGGGAGGCCGCGAACACTGAAGCTTTCTTT
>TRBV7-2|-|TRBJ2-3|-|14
CASSLSLATDTQYF
TGTGCCAGCAGCTTAAGTCTAGCGACAGATACGCAGTATTTT
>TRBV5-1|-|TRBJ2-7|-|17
CASSLLPTRVKSGEQYF
TGCGCCAGCAGCTTACTACCCACCAGGGTTAAGAGCGGCGAGCAGTACTTC
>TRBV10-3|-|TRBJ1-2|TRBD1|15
CAIRPTSGTGGGYTF
TGTGCCATCAGACCCACCTCCGGGACAGGTGGAGGCTACACCTTC
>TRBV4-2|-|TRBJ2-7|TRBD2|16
CASSQGWDGGYYEQYF
TGTGCCAGCAGCCAAGGCTGGGACGGGGGGTACTACGAGCAGTACTTC
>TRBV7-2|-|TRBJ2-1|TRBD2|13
CASSPGSRTSMFF
TGTGCCAGCAGTCCTGGTTCCCGGACTAGCATGTTCTTC
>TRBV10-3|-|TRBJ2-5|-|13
CAISEFGQETQYF
TGTGCCATCAGTGAGTTCGGTCAAGAGACCCAGTACTTC
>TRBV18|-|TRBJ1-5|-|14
CASSPGRVGQPQHF
TGTGCCAGCTCACCAGGCAGGGTAGGTCAGCCCCAGCATTTT
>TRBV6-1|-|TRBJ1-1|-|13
CATTSGWGTEAFF
TGTGCCACCACCTCCGGCTGGGGCACTGAAGCTTTCTTT
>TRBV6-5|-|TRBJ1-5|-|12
CASKQTSGPQHF
TGTGCCAGCAAGCAGACTTCGGGGCCCCAGCATTTT
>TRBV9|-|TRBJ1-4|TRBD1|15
CASSVNQGGSEKLFF
TGTGCCAGCAGCGTCAATCAGGGGGGAAGCGAAAAACTGTTTTTT
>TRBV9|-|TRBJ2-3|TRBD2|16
CASSARMTSPGDTQYF
TGTGCCAGCAGCGCACGGATGACTAGCCCGGGGGATACGCAGTATTTT
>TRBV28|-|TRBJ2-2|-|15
CASSSGALDTGELFF
TGTGCCAGCAGTTCGGGCGCTCTTGACACCGGGGAGCTGTTTTTT
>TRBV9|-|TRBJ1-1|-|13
CASSVVNYAEAFF
TGTGCCAGCAGCGTAGTGAATTACGCTGAAGCTTTCTTT
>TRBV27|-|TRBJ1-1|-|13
CASSLVGYTEAFF
TGTGCCAGCAGTTTAGTGGGATACACTGAAGCTTTCTTT
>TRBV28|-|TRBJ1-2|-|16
CASSPLQTPRDYGYTF
TGTGCCAGCAGCCCCTTACAGACCCCCAGGGACTATGGCTACACCTTC
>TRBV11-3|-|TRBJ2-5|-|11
CASSQQETQYF
TGTGCCAGCAGCCAACAAGAGACCCAGTACTTC
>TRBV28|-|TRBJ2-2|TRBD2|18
CASRFPGLAGVNTGELFF
TGTGCCAGCAGATTTCCGGGACTAGCGGGAGTGAACACCGGGGAGCTGTTTTTT
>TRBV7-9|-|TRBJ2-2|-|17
CASSFIPGSLAAGELFF
TGTGCCAGCAGCTTCATTCCGGGCTCCTTGGCGGCCGGGGAGCTGTTTTTT
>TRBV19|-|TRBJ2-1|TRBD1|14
CASSITGVYNEQFF
TGTGCCAGTAGTATTACAGGGGTCTACAATGAGCAGTTCTTC
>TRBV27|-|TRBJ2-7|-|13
CASRRYSYYEQYF
TGTGCCAGCAGGCGATACAGCTACTACGAGCAGTACTTC
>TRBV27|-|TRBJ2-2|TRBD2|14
CASSRDYASGELFF
TGTGCCAGCAGCCGGGACTACGCGTCCGGGGAGCTGTTTTTT
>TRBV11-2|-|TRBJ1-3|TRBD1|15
CASSAWTGAGNTIYF
TGTGCCAGCAGCGCGTGGACAGGGGCTGGAAACACCATATATTTT
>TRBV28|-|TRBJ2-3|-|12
CASSQSADTQYF
TGTGCCAGCAGTCAATCCGCAGATACGCAGTATTTT
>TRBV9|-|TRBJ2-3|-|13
CASSVGRTDTQYF
TGTGCCAGCAGCGTAGGACGCACAGATACGCAGTATTTT
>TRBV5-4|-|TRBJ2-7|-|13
CASSPTGSYEQYF
TGTGCCAGCAGCCCGACAGGTAGCTACGAGCAGTACTTC
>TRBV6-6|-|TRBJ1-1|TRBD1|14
CASRNPTGAAEAFF
TGTGCCAGCAGGAATCCGACAGGGGCGGCTGAAGCTTTCTTT
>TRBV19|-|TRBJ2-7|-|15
CASSIQVIAVYEQYF
TGTGCCAGTAGTATTCAAGTCATCGCAGTCTACGAGCAGTACTTC
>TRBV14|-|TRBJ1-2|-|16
CASSQFYQEDGTGRAF
TGTGCCAGCAGCCAATTCTACCAAGAAGACGGCACCGGTAGGGCCTTC
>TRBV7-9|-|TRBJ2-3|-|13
CVIRVGSTDTQYF
TGTGTCATTCGAGTGGGGAGCACAGATACGCAGTATTTT
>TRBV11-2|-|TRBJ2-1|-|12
CASSSQGNEQFF
TGTGCCAGCAGCTCCCAGGGGAATGAGCAGTTCTTC
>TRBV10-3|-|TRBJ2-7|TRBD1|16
CAISAGPGQGGYEQYF
TGTGCCATCAGTGCGGGGCCGGGACAGGGAGGGTACGAGCAGTACTTC
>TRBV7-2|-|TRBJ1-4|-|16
CASSLSRTASNEKLFF
TGTGCCAGCAGCTTGTCAAGGACGGCCTCTAATGAAAAACTGTTTTTT
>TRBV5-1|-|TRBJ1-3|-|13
CASSFGDWNTIYF
TGCGCCAGCAGCTTCGGGGATTGGAACACCATATATTTT
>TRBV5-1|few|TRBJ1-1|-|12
CASSLVADEAFF
TGCGCCAGCAGCTTGGTAGCAGATGAAGCTTTCTTT
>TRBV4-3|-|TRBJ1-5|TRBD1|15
CASSQDTGGRQPQHF
TGCGCCAGCAGCCAAGACACAGGGGGCCGGCAGCCCCAGCATTTT
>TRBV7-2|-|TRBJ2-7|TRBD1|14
CASSLVTGVYEQYF
TGTGCCAGCAGCTTAGTAACAGGGGTCTACGAGCAGTACTTC
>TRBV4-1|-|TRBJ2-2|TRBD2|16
CASSQEGLLNTGELFF
TGCGCCAGCAGCCAAGAGGGACTATTGAACACCGGGGAGCTGTTTTTT